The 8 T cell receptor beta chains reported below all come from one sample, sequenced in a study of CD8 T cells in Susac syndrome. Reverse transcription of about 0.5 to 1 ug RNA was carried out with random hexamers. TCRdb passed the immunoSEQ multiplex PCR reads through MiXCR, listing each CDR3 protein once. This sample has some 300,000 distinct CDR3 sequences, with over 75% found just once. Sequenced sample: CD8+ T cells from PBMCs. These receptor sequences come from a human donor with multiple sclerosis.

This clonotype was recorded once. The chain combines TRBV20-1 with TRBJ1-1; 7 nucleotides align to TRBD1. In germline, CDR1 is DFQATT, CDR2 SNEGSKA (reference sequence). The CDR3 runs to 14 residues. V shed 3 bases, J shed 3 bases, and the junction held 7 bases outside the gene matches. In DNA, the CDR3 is TGCAGTGCTAGGGAGTCAGGGGGATACACTGAAGCTTTCTTT. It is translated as CSARESGGYTEAFF.

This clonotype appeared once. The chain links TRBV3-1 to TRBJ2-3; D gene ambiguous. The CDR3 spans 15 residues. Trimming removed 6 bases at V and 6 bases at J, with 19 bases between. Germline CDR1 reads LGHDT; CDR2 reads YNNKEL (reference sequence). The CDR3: CASSPGWYSEDTQYF. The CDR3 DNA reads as TGTGCCAGCAGTCCCGGCTGGTACTCCGAGGATACGCAGTATTTT.

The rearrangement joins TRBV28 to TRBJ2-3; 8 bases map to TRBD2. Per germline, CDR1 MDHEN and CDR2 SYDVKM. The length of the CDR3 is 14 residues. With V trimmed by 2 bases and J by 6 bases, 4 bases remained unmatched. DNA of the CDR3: TGTGCCAGCAGTTTACGGGAGGGCCCGGATACGCAGTATTTT. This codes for CASSLREGPDTQYF.

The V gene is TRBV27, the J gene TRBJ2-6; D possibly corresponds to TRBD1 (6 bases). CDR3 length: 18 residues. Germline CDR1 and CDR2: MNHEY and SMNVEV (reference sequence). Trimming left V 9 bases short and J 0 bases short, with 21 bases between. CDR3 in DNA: TGTGCCAGTTCCCTATCCGGGACAATAGGCTCTGGGGCCAACGTCCTGACTTTC. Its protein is CASSLSGTIGSGANVLTF.

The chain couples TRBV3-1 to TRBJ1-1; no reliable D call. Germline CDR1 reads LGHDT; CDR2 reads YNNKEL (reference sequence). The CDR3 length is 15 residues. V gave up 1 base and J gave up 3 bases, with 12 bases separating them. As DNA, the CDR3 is TGTGCCAGCAGCCAAGTAGACCTGGATGACACTGAAGCTTTCTTT. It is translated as CASSQVDLDDTEAFF.

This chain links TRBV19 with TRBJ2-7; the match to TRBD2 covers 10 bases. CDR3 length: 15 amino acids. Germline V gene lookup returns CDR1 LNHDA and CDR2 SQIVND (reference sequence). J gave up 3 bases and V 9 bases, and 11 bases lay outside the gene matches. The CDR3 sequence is CASRGSTSGYYEQYF. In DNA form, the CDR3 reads TGTGCCAGCAGAGGGTCGACTAGCGGGTACTACGAGCAGTACTTC.

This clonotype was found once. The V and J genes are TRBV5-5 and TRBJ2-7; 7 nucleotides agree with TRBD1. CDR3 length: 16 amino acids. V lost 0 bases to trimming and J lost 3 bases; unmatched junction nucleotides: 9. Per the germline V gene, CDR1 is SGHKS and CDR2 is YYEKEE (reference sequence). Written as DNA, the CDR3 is TGTGCCAGCAGCTTGGCCTTCACAGGGGCTAACTACGAGCAGTACTTC. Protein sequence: CASSLAFTGANYEQYF.

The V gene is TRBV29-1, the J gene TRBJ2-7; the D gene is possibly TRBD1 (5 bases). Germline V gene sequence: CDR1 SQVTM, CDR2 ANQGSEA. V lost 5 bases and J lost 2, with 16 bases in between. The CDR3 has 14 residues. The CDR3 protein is CSVSPQGIPYEQYF. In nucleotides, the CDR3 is TGCAGCGTTTCACCGCAGGGTATCCCCTACGAGCAGTACTTC.